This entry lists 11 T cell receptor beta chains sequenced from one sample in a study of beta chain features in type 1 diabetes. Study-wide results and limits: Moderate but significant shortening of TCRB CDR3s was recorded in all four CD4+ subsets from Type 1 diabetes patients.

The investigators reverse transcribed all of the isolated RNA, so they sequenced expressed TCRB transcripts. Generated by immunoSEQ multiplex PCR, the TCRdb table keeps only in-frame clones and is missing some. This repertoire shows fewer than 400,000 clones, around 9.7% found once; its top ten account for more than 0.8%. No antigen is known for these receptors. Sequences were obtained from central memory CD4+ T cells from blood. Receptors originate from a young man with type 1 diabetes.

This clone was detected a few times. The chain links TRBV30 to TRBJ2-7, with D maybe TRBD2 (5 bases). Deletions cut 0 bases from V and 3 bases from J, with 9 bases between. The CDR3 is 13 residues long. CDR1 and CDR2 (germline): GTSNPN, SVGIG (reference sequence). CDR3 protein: CAWSVNRGYEQYF. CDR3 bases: TGTGCCTGGAGTGTTAATCGGGGCTACGAGCAGTACTTC. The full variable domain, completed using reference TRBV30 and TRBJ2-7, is SQTIHQWPATLVQPVGSPLSLECTVEGTSNPNLYWYRQAAGRGLQLLFYSVGIGQISSEVPQNLSASRPQDRQFILSSKKLLLSDSGFYLCAWSVNRGYEQYFGPGTRLTVT.

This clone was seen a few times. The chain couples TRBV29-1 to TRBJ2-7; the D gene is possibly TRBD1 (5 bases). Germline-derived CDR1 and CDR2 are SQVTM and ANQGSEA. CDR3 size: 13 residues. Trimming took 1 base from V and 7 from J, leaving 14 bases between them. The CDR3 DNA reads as TGCAGCGTTGAAGGCCTGACAGTGGAGGAGCAGTACTTC. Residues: CSVEGLTVEEQYF.

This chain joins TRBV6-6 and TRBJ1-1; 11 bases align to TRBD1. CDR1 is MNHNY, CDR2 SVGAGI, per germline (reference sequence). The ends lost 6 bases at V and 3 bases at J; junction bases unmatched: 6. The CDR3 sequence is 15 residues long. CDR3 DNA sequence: TGTGCCAGCAGCGGACAGGGGGCAATTGACACTGAAGCTTTCTTT. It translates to CASSGQGAIDTEAFF.

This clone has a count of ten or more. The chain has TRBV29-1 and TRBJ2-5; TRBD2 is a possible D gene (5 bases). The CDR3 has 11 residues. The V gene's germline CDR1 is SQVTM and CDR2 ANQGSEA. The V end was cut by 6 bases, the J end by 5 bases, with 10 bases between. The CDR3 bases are TGCAGCGTGCTTGAGGGCGAGACCCAGTACTTC. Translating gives CSVLEGETQYF. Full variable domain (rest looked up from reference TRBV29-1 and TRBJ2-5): SAVISQKPSRDICQRGTSLTIQCQVDSQVTMMFWYRQQPGQSLTLIATANQGSEATYESGFVIDKFPISRPNLTFSTLTVSNMSPEDSSIYLCSVLEGETQYFGPGTRLLVL.

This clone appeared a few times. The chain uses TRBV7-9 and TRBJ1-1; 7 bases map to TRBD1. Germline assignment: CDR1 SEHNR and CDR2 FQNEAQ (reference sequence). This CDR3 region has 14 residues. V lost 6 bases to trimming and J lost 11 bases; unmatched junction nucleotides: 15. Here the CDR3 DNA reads TGTGCCAGCAGTACCACGGGACAGAATAGAGTGGCTTTCTTT. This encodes CASSTTGQNRVAFF.

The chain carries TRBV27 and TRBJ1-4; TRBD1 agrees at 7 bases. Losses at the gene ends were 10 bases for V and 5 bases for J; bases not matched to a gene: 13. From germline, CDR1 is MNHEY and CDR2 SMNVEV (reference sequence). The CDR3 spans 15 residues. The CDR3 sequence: CATAVTGTANEKLFF. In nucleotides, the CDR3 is TGTGCCACCGCCGTTACCGGGACAGCAAATGAAAAACTGTTTTTT.

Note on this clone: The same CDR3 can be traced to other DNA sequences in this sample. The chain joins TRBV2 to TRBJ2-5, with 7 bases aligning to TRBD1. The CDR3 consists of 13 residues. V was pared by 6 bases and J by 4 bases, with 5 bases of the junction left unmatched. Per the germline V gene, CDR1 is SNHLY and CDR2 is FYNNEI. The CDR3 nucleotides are TGTGCCAGCAGAGACCGGGACAGAGAGACCCAGTACTTC. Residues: CASRDRDRETQYF.

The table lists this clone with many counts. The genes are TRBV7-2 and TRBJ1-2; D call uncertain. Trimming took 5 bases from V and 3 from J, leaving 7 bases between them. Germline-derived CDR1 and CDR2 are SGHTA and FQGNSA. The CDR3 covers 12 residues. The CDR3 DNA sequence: TGTGCCAGCAGCCCCACCTACTATGGCTACACCTTC. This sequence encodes CASSPTYYGYTF.

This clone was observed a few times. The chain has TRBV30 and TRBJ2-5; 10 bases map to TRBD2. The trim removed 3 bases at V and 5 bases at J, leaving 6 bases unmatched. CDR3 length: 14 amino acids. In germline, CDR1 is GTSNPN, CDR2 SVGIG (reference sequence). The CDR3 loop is CAWRAAGGRETQYF. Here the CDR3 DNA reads TGTGCCTGGAGGGCAGCGGGGGGGCGGGAGACCCAGTACTTC.

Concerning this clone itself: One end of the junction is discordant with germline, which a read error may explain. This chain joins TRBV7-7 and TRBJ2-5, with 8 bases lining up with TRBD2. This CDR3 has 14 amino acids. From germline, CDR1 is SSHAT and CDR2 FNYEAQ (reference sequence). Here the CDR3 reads CASSRAGDEETQYF. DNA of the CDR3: TGTGCTAGCAGCCGAGCGGGGGACGAAGAGACCCAGTACTTC.

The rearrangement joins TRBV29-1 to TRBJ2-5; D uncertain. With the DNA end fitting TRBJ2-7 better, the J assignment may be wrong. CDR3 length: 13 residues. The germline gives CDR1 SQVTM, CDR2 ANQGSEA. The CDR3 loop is CSVTADGYYEQYF. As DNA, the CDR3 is TGCAGCGTTACCGCCGACGGTTACTACGAGCAGTACTTC.